What follows are 11 T cell receptor beta chains derived from one specimen sequenced in a study of cytomegalovirus exposure and HLA in healthy donors (dated by TCRdb to the late 2010s). The method behind the library was the immunoSEQ multiplex PCR assay. The table was pulled from immuneACCESS by TCRdb, which kept in-frame rearrangements only. Such tables lose some clones; where checked, under half of the loss comes from unresolved V genes, and the rest has no known cause. Recorded for this sample are around 130,000 clones; about 84% of them occurred a single time. The ten most abundant clones make up about 2.2% of the sample. Sequencing was performed on PBMCs. The receptors stem from a woman in her thirties in good health and CMV-seronegative.

The chain recombines TRBV9 with TRBJ2-1, with 9 bases aligning to TRBD2. V dropped 0 bases and J dropped 7; count of bases not matched to a gene: 8. Germline V CDR1 and CDR2: SGDLS, YYNGEE. The CDR3 consists of 16 residues. The CDR3 spells CASSVDGGGASNEQFF. The DNA of the CDR3 is TGTGCCAGCAGCGTAGATGGCGGGGGGGCCTCGAATGAGCAGTTCTTC.

This chain links TRBV7-9 with TRBJ2-5, with D unclear. Germline CDR1 SEHNR, CDR2 FQNEAQ (reference sequence). Trimming stripped 3 bases from V and 3 bases from J, with 11 bases between. CDR3 length: 14 residues. CDR3 in amino acids: CASSFNPSKETQYF. Here the CDR3 DNA reads TGTGCCAGCAGCTTTAACCCGAGCAAAGAGACCCAGTACTTC.

This CDR3 reads CASSMSPGINTGELFF. The CDR3 region has the DNA TGCGCCAGCAGTATGTCGCCAGGGATAAACACCGGGGAGCTGTTTTTT. The rearrangement links TRBV5-1 to TRBJ2-2, with TRBD1 as a possible D gene (5 bases). Per the germline V gene, CDR1 is SGHRS and CDR2 is YFSETQ. The CDR3 covers 16 residues. V was shortened by 5 bases and J by 2 bases, with 16 bases between the two germline ends.

The chain joins TRBV15 to TRBJ2-5, with 10 bases lining up with TRBD1. CDR1 is LNHNV and CDR2 is YYDKDF in the germline V gene (reference sequence). V shed 2 bases and J 5 bases; nucleotides not matched to a gene: 11. This CDR3 region has 17 residues. In DNA, the CDR3 is TGTGCCACCAGCAGATCACCGGGACAGGGGACTGGGGAGACCCAGTACTTC. This gives the protein CATSRSPGQGTGETQYF.

The chain has TRBV30 and TRBJ1-4; 11 nucleotides align to TRBD1. V lost 5 bases to trimming and J lost 6 bases; unmatched junction nucleotides: 2. CDR3 length: 13 residues. CDR1 is GTSNPN and CDR2 is SVGIG in the germline V gene (reference sequence). CDR3: CAWGQGAYEKLFF. Here the CDR3 DNA reads TGTGCCTGGGGACAGGGGGCCTATGAAAAACTGTTTTTT.

V gene TRBV6-6 combines with J gene TRBJ2-7; tentatively, D is TRBD1 (5 bases). The CDR3 runs to 14 residues. Germline lookup yields CDR1 MNHNY and CDR2 SVGAGI (reference sequence). V was clipped by 10 bases and J by 2 bases, with 18 bases between them. CDR3 nucleotides: TGTGCCACTACTCCCGACAGTACAACCTACGAGCAGTACTTC. It encodes CATTPDSTTYEQYF.

J is TRBJ2-3 and V is TRBV5-1, with 8 bases matching TRBD2. Trimming removed 4 bases from V and 4 bases from J; junction bases left unmatched: 8. Per the germline V gene, CDR1 is SGHRS and CDR2 is YFSETQ. The CDR3 spans 15 residues. The CDR3 region has the DNA TGCGCCAGCAGCCTATCGGGGGGGTACTCAGATACGCAGTATTTT. Its protein product is CASSLSGGYSDTQYF. Full variable domain (remainder filled in from reference TRBV5-1 and TRBJ2-3): KAGVTQTPRYLIKTRGQQVTLSCSPISGHRSVSWYQQTPGQGLQFLFEYFSETQRNKGNFPGRFSGRQFSNSRSEMNVSTLELGDSALYLCASSLSGGYSDTQYFGPGTRLTVL.

This chain joins TRBV19 and TRBJ1-1; TRBD1 agrees at 7 bases. This CDR3 region has 15 residues. Germline V gene sequence: CDR1 LNHDA, CDR2 SQIVND (reference sequence). The V and J ends lost 6 bases and 0 bases, in that order; junction bases with no gene match: 7. CDR3 coding DNA: TGTGCCAGTAGCATTCTCGACAGGGTGAACACTGAAGCTTTCTTT. Translating it yields CASSILDRVNTEAFF.

J is TRBJ1-1 and V is TRBV7-2; D gene uncertain. The CDR3 sequence is 13 residues long. CDR1 is SGHTA and CDR2 is FQGNSA in the germline V gene. Trimming cost V 0 bases and J 4 bases, with 6 bases left between them. The CDR3 reads CASSLAASTEAFF. In DNA, the CDR3 is TGTGCCAGCAGCTTAGCCGCTAGCACTGAAGCTTTCTTT.

The chain combines TRBV2 with TRBJ2-2; 7 bases are a match to TRBD2. The CDR3 covers 13 residues. Germline CDR1 SNHLY, CDR2 FYNNEI. V dropped 6 bases and J dropped 8; count of bases not matched to a gene: 6. The CDR3 DNA reads as TGTGCCAGCAGAGAGACTAGCAGTGGGGAGCTGTTTTTT. It translates to CASRETSSGELFF.

The V gene is TRBV27, the J gene TRBJ2-4, with a possible D match to TRBD2 (6 bases). Deletions cut 5 bases from V and 8 bases from J, with 16 bases between. The germline gives CDR1 MNHEY, CDR2 SMNVEV (reference sequence). The CDR3 consists of 14 residues. The CDR3 here is CASSPAGRRDIQYF. The CDR3, as DNA: TGTGCCAGCAGTCCCGCGGGTAGGAGGGACATTCAGTACTTC.